The present T cell receptor beta chain was sequenced within a study of CD8 T cells in Susac syndrome. Random hexamers were used to reverse transcribe the RNA input (0.5 to 1 ug). Amplification of TCR beta CDR3 used immunoSEQ multiplex PCR across 54 Vbeta and 13 Jbeta. One entry per CDR3 protein, called by TCRdb with MiXCR from the immunoSEQ multiplex PCR reads. Of roughly 120,000 distinct CDR3 sequences detected, 94% appear once; the ten largest clones hold approximately 0.13%. The CDR3 contains 14 residues. Trimming removed 1 base from V and 5 bases from J, with 9 bases in between. CDR1 is DFQATT and CDR2 is SNEGSKA in the germline V gene (reference sequence). From blood CD8+ and CD4+ T cells, the TCR beta chain was sequenced. Through negative isolation, CD4+ and CD8+ T cells were obtained, while TEMRA cells were enriched using FACS.

Sample: CD4+ T cells from PBMCs. The chain joins TRBV20-1 to TRBJ1-6, with unresolved D. The sequence came from a human donor with multiple sclerosis. The CDR3, as DNA: TGCAGTGCTAGAGTAGGAACCCATAATTCACCCCTCCACTTT. Residues: CSARVGTHNSPLHF.